This is a list of T cell receptor beta chains from one sample in a study of blood T cell repertoires in COVID-19. Libraries were prepared by immunoSEQ multiplex PCR; TCRdb keeps only in-frame clonotypes and omits some of them. The table shows around 160,000 clones, with roughly 90% occurring only once. The sample consisted of PBMCs or T cells enriched from blood (not recorded which). All receptors come from a woman in her 30s with acute COVID-19. Both conserved end residues are part of each CDR3. The D gene is left open where the match is weak. Size values are once, few and many counts, or a class for expanded clones, and some rows have none.

>once|.|TRBV4-1|TRBJ2-7
CASSQDTATYEQYF
TGCGCCAGCAGCCAAGATACAGCCACCTACGAGCAGTACTTC
>.|.|TRBV5-6|TRBJ2-3
CASSFGLGADTQYF
TGTGCCAGCAGCTTTGGTCTGGGCGCAGATACGCAGTATTTT
>.|.|TRBV7-2|TRBJ2-7
CASSHGLSTYEQYF
TGTGCCAGCAGCCACGGACTATCAACCTACGAGCAGTACTTC
>.|TRBD1|TRBV28|TRBJ1-4
CASSEPQGGHEKLFF
TGTGCCAGCAGTGAACCACAGGGGGGGCATGAAAAACTGTTTTTT
>.|TRBD1|TRBV25-1|TRBJ2-2
CASSDDGVGGGGELFF
TGTGCCAGCAGTGACGACGGGGTAGGGGGCGGCGGGGAGCTGTTTTTT
>.|TRBD2|TRBV4-3|TRBJ2-7
CASSHGLARDYEQYF
TGCGCCAGCAGCCACGGACTAGCGCGTGACTACGAGCAGTACTTC
>.|TRBD2|TRBV5-1|TRBJ2-3
CASSAQGGRGTDTQYF
TGCGCCAGCAGCGCCCAGGGCGGGAGGGGCACAGATACGCAGTATTTT
>.|.|TRBV25-1|TRBJ1-4
CASSPRMSNEKLFF
TGTGCCAGCAGTCCCAGGATGTCTAATGAAAAACTGTTTTTT
>.|.|TRBV9|TRBJ2-3
CASSPLGVSTDTQYF
TGTGCCAGCAGCCCCCTGGGAGTGAGCACAGATACGCAGTATTTT
>.|TRBD2|TRBV3-1/TRBV3-2|TRBJ2-7
CASSPTSGSYEQYF
TGTGCCAGCAGCCCAACTAGCGGGAGTTACGAGCAGTACTTC
>.|TRBD2|TRBV5-6|TRBJ2-1
CASSLGLAYNEQFF
TGTGCCAGCAGCTTGGGACTAGCATACAATGAGCAGTTCTTC
>.|.|TRBV4-1|TRBJ2-5
CASSQDGRDQETQYF
TGCGCCAGCAGCCAAGATGGGCGGGATCAAGAGACCCAGTACTTC
>.|.|TRBV5-1|TRBJ2-1
CASSPDNVDEQFF
TGCGCCAGCAGCCCTGACAACGTCGATGAGCAGTTCTTC
>.|.|TRBV15|TRBJ1-1
CATRPGSFFTEAFF
TGTGCCACCAGACCAGGAAGTTTTTTCACTGAAGCTTTCTTT
>.|TRBD1|TRBV19|TRBJ1-5
CASRDRDNQPQHF
TGTGCCAGCCGGGACAGGGACAATCAGCCCCAGCATTTT
>.|TRBD1|TRBV23-1|TRBJ1-5
CASRSGTGENQPQHF
TGCGCCAGCAGGTCCGGGACAGGGGAAAATCAGCCCCAGCATTTT
>.|.|TRBV11-3|TRBJ2-1
CASSAQPGNEQFF
TGTGCCAGCAGCGCCCAACCCGGGAATGAGCAGTTCTTC
>.|.|TRBV19|TRBJ2-5
CASRTTGTIRETQYF
TGTGCCAGTAGGACTACCGGGACAATCAGAGAGACCCAGTACTTC
>.|.|TRBV30|TRBJ2-5
CAWGVAETQYF
TGTGCCTGGGGGGTTGCGGAGACCCAGTACTTC
>.|.|TRBV7-3|TRBJ2-1
CASSPTDYNEQFF
TGTGCCAGCAGCCCCACAGACTACAATGAGCAGTTCTTC
>.|.|TRBV27|TRBJ2-7
CASSFGGHYEQYF
TGTGCCAGCAGTTTTGGGGGACACTACGAGCAGTACTTC
>.|.|TRBV5-4|TRBJ1-1
CASSFRETNTEAFF
TGTGCCAGCAGCTTTCGGGAAACAAATACCGAAGCTTTCTTT
>once|TRBD2|TRBV9|TRBJ2-1
CASSPGGSSYNEQFF
TGTGCCAGCAGCCCGGGGGGAAGCTCCTACAATGAGCAGTTCTTC
>.|.|TRBV28|TRBJ1-5
CASRPTVYSNQPQHF
TGTGCCAGCAGGCCAACGGTCTATAGCAATCAGCCCCAGCATTTT
>.|.|TRBV2|TRBJ1-5
CASSEATRNNQPQHF
TGTGCCAGCAGTGAAGCGACAAGGAACAATCAGCCCCAGCATTTT
>.|TRBD2|TRBV10-3|TRBJ2-1
CAISEGLAGGNEQFF
TGTGCCATCAGTGAGGGACTAGCGGGAGGAAATGAGCAGTTCTTC
>.|.|TRBV6-2/TRBV6-3|TRBJ2-2
CASSYSLQGAGELFF
TGTGCCAGCAGTTACTCCCTACAGGGCGCCGGGGAGCTGTTTTTT
>.|TRBD2|TRBV9|TRBJ2-1
CASSPLAGAFTDEQFF
TGTGCCAGCAGCCCTCTAGCGGGAGCATTTACGGATGAGCAGTTCTTC
>.|TRBD1|TRBV7-9|TRBJ1-2
CASSFGTGGLLHSYTF
TGTGCCAGCAGCTTCGGGACAGGGGGTCTTTTACATAGCTACACCTTC
>.|.|TRBV5-4|TRBJ2-5
CASSFKTQETQYF
TGTGCCAGCAGCTTCAAGACTCAAGAGACCCAGTACTTC
>.|TRBD1|TRBV29-1|TRBJ2-1
CSARGQGAHEQFF
TGCAGCGCCCGGGGACAGGGGGCCCATGAGCAGTTCTTC
>.|.|TRBV5-6|TRBJ2-7
CASSLTGPYEQYF
TGTGCCAGCAGCTTGACAGGTCCCTACGAGCAGTACTTC
>once|.|TRBV19|TRBJ1-2
CASSISGIPGYGYTF
TGTGCCAGTAGTATAAGCGGAATCCCGGGCTATGGCTACACCTTC
>.|.|TRBV28|TRBJ1-5
CASSPRGGNQPQHF
TGTGCCAGCAGTCCAAGGGGCGGCAATCAGCCCCAGCATTTT
>.|.|TRBV28|TRBJ2-7
CASSFGSSYEQYF
TGTGCCAGCAGTTTCGGGAGCTCCTACGAGCAGTACTTC
>.|.|TRBV10-3|TRBJ1-6
CAISESYSYNSPLHF
TGTGCCATCAGTGAGTCGTACTCCTATAATTCACCCCTCCACTTT
>once|.|TRBV7-3|TRBJ1-5
CASSSRQTLSNQPQHF
TGTGCCAGCAGCTCCCGACAGACCCTTAGCAATCAGCCCCAGCATTTT
>once|.|TRBV28|TRBJ2-1
CASSPPFTYNEQFF
TGTGCCAGCAGCCCCCCGTTTACCTACAATGAGCAGTTCTTC
>.|.|TRBV5-4|TRBJ2-7
CASSWARNRQEEQYF
TGTGCCAGCAGCTGGGCCCGGAACCGTCAAGAGGAGCAGTACTTC
>.|.|TRBV5-1|TRBJ1-1
CASSSGTLRGTEAFF
TGCGCCAGCAGCTCCGGGACACTTCGTGGCACTGAAGCTTTCTTT
>.|TRBD2|TRBV10-3|TRBJ2-1
CAITIAGGLDEQFF
TGTGCCATCACCATAGCGGGAGGGCTGGATGAGCAGTTCTTC
>.|TRBD1|TRBV28|TRBJ1-2
CASSLLTGGYGYTF
TGTGCCAGCAGTCTCTTGACAGGGGGCTATGGCTACACCTTC
>.|.|TRBV7-2|TRBJ1-2
CASSPLSVYGYTF
TGTGCCAGCAGCCCGCTAAGTGTCTATGGCTACACCTTC
>.|.|TRBV3-1/TRBV3-2|TRBJ2-5
CASSYLAAQETQYF
TGTGCCAGCAGCTACCTAGCAGCCCAAGAGACCCAGTACTTC
>.|TRBD2|TRBV6-2/TRBV6-3|TRBJ2-3
CASSYSSGRMETDTQYF
TGTGCCAGCAGTTACTCTAGCGGGAGAATGGAAACAGATACGCAGTATTTT
>.|TRBD1|TRBV2|TRBJ2-3
CASSERWDRGSF
TGTGCCAGCAGTGAACGATGGGACAGGGGGTCGTTT
>.|.|TRBV5-5|TRBJ2-3
CASSLGPSRRTDTQYF
TGTGCCAGCAGCTTGGGGCCTAGTCGAAGGACAGATACGCAGTATTTT